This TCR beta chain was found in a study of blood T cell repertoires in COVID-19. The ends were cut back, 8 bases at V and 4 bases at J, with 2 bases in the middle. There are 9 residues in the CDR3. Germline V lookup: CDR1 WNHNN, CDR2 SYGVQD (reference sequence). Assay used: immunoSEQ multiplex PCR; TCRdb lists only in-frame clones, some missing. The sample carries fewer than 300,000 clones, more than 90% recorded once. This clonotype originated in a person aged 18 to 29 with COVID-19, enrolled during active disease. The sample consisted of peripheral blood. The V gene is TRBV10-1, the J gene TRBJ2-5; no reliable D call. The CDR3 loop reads CASRETQYF. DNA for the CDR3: TGCGCCAGCCGAGAGACCCAGTACTTC.